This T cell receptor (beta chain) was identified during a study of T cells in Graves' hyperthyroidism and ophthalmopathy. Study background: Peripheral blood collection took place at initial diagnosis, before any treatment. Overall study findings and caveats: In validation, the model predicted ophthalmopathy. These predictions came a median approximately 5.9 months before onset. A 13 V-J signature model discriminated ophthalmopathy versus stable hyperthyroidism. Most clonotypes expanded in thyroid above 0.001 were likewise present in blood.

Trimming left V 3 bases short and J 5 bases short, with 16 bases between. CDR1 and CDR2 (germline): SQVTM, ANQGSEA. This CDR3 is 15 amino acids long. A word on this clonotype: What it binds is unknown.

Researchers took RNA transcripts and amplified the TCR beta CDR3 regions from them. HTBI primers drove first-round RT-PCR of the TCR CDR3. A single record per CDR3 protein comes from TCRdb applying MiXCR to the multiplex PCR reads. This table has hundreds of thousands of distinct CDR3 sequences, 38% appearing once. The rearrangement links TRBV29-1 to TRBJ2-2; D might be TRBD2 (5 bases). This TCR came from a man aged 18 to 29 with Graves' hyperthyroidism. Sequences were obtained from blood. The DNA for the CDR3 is TGCAGCGTTGAGCAGCGGAGGTTAGGAACCGGGGAGCTGTTTTTT. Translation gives CSVEQRRLGTGELFF.